A single sample is the source of the 12 T cell receptor beta chains below, sequenced in a study of blood T cells in healthy people across ages. The second PCR ran about 6 to 11 cycles with a sample-barcoded 5' primer and J-beta primers. In TCRdb, the 5' RACE reads were re-called with MiXCR into one record per CDR3 protein. The sample contains 500,000 to 700,000 distinct CDR3 sequences, about 28% of which appear only once. The source material was blood. Receptor source: a woman of 80 years or more in good health.

The sample holds a few counts of this clonotype. Just one base apart from a much larger clone, this may be a read error. The V gene is TRBV12-3 or TRBV12-4, the J gene TRBJ2-1, with D perhaps given as TRBD1 or TRBD2 (6 bases each). The CDR3 spans 16 residues. The CDR3 reads CASSPLRGASHNERFF. As DNA, the CDR3 is TGTGCCAGCAGCCCCCTTAGGGGGGCATCCCACAATGAGCGGTTCTTC.

The chain is built from TRBV3-1 and TRBJ2-3; 10 nucleotides line up with TRBD2. The CDR3 consists of 16 residues. The germline V gene encodes CDR1 LGHDT and CDR2 YNNKEL (reference sequence). The V segment lost 0 bases and the J segment 5 bases; nucleotides outside the gene matches: 5. The CDR3 loop is CASSQDQRGGGDTQYF. The DNA for the CDR3 is TGTGCCAGCAGCCAAGACCAGCGGGGGGGCGGAGATACGCAGTATTTT.

This chain links TRBV6-1 with TRBJ1-1; tentative D call: TRBD1 (5 bases). The germline V and J ends were trimmed by 6 bases and 2 bases, with 7 bases remaining between them. Germline loops: CDR1 MNHNS, CDR2 SASEGT. The CDR3 spans 12 residues. The CDR3 region has the DNA TGTGCCAGCAGGACAGCAAACACTGAAGCTTTCTTT. This translates into CASRTANTEAFF.

CDR3 nucleotides: TGTGCCAGCAGTTTTCTAGCGGGGGGCTTTTTGGGTGAGCAGTTCTTC. Translation gives CASSFLAGGFLGEQFF. This sequence joins TRBV27 and TRBJ2-1; the match to TRBD2 covers 11 bases. Trimming at V came to 3 bases and at J to 9 bases, leaving 10 bases not matched to a gene. CDR1 MNHEY and CDR2 SMNVEV come from the germline V gene (reference sequence). The CDR3 covers 16 residues.

This clonotype was counted between two and nine times. A much larger clone lies a single base off, so this may be a read error. This rearrangement joins TRBV5-1 to TRBJ2-5; a weak D match, TRBD1 (6 bases). The CDR3 consists of 12 residues. The germline gives CDR1 SGHRS, CDR2 YFSETQ. V shed 6 bases and J shed 5 bases, with 11 bases lying between them. CDR3 in DNA: TGCGCCAGCAACTCGGGACACGAGACCCAGTACTTC. Protein product: CASNSGHETQYF.

This clonotype was counted many times. The gene calls are TRBV20-1 and TRBJ2-5; D gene ambiguous. Germline V gene sequence: CDR1 DFQATT, CDR2 SNEGSKA (reference sequence). Trimming took 6 bases from V and 2 from J, leaving 16 bases between them. The CDR3 spans 14 residues. CDR3 loop: CSAPERRLQETQYF. For the CDR3, the DNA is TGCAGTGCCCCAGAACGGCGACTGCAAGAGACCCAGTACTTC.

Concerning this clonotype itself: This may stem from a read error, because a much larger clone lies one nucleotide away. The rearrangement links TRBV12-3 or TRBV12-4 to TRBJ2-7; 7 bases are shared with TRBD1. The trim removed 1 base at V and 4 bases at J, leaving 4 bases unmatched. This CDR3 has 14 residues. CDR3 protein: CASSLETGRYEQYF. CDR3 in DNA: TGTGCCAGCAGTTTAGAGACAGGGCGTTACGAGCAGTACTTC.

V and J are TRBV12-3 or TRBV12-4 and TRBJ1-1, with TRBD1 as a possible D gene (6 bases). V lost 1 base and J lost 5, with 14 bases in between. The CDR3 loop spans 15 amino acids. The CDR3 DNA follows: TGTGCCAGCAGTTTAGAGATAAACAGGGCGACTGAAGCTTTCTTT. Amino acid sequence: CASSLEINRATEAFF.

The chain recombines TRBV6-5 with TRBJ2-7, with D possibly being TRBD1 (6 bases). This CDR3 comprises 14 residues. CDR1 MNHEY and CDR2 SVGAGI come from the germline V gene. Trimming removed 0 bases at V and 7 bases at J, with 13 bases between. The CDR3 sequence: CASSYSRNQGEQYF. In DNA, the CDR3 is TGTGCCAGCAGTTACTCCCGGAACCAGGGGGAGCAGTACTTC.

For this clonotype: One end of the junction varies from germline; a read error may be responsible. CDR3 sequence reads: CASSGELEVGTDTPYF. As DNA, the CDR3 is TGTGCCAGCAGCGGAGAACTAGAGGTTGGCACAGATACGCCGTATTTT. V usage is TRBV7-2 and J usage is TRBJ2-3; perhaps TRBD2 as D (5 bases). The CDR3 is made up of 16 amino acids. Per germline, CDR1 SGHTA and CDR2 FQGNSA.

This clonotype was observed at least ten times. The chain combines TRBV29-1 with TRBJ1-1, with D perhaps TRBD1 (6 bases). The CDR3 runs 12 residues. The V gene's germline CDR1 is SQVTM and CDR2 ANQGSEA. Trimming removed 2 bases from V and 5 bases from J, with 9 bases in between. The CDR3 loop reads CSVERQGTEAFF. The DNA of the CDR3 is TGCAGCGTTGAAAGGCAGGGGACTGAAGCTTTCTTT. Full variable domain (rest looked up from reference TRBV29-1 and TRBJ1-1): SAVISQKPSRDICQRGTSLTIQCQVDSQVTMMFWYRQQPGQSLTLIATANQGSEATYESGFVIDKFPISRPNLTFSTLTVSNMSPEDSSIYLCSVERQGTEAFFGQGTRLTVV.

This chain links TRBV13 with TRBJ1-1; unclear D gene. Germline V gene sequence: CDR1 PRHDT, CDR2 FYEKMQ (reference sequence). Trimming took off 5 bases at V and 1 base at J, with 14 bases between the two ends. This CDR3 is 15 amino acids long. The CDR3 loop is CASSPQGEKNTEAFF. CDR3 bases: TGTGCCAGCAGCCCCCAAGGTGAGAAGAACACTGAAGCTTTCTTT.